Given below is one TCR beta chain in context. What it binds is not known. These data belong to a study of T cell responses to AZD1222 COVID-19 vaccine. Broader study findings: Just five or six AZD1222 recipients were seropositive at baseline. In a largely white British group with more females than males, clonal diversity was possibly underestimated.

Germline V gene data show CDR1 as LNHDA and CDR2 as SQIVND (reference sequence). V was shortened by 4 bases and J by 1 base, with 20 bases between the two germline ends. The CDR3 is 19 amino acids. Measured with immunoSEQ multiplex PCR; TCRdb has only the in-frame clones, and not every one. The sample includes some 89,000 clones, approximately 89% of them seen just once. Sequencing was performed on peripheral blood, taken on day 0 of AZD1222 vaccination. The origin of this receptor is an adult in good health. The gene calls are TRBV19 and TRBJ2-6; perhaps TRBD2 as D (6 bases). DNA for the CDR3: TGTGCCAGTAGTACCGGATGGCGGGGCCGGACGTCTGGGGCCAACGTCCTGACTTTC. Translating it yields CASSTGWRGRTSGANVLTF.